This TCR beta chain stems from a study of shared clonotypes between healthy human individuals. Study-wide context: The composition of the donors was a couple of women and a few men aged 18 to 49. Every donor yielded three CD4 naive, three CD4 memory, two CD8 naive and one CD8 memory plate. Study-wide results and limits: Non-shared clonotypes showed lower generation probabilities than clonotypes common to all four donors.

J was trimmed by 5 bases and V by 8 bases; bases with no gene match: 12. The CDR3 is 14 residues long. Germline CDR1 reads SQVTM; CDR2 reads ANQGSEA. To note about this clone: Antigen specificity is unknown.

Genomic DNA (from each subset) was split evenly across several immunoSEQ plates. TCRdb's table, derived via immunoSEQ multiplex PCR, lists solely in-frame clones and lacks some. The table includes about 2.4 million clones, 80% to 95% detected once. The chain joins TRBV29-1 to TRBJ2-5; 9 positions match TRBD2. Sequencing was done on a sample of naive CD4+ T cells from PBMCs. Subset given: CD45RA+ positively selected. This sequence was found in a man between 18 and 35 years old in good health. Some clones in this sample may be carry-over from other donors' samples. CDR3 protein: CSLLAGVGMETQYF. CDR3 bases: TGCAGCCTCTTAGCGGGAGTGGGTATGGAGACCCAGTACTTC.